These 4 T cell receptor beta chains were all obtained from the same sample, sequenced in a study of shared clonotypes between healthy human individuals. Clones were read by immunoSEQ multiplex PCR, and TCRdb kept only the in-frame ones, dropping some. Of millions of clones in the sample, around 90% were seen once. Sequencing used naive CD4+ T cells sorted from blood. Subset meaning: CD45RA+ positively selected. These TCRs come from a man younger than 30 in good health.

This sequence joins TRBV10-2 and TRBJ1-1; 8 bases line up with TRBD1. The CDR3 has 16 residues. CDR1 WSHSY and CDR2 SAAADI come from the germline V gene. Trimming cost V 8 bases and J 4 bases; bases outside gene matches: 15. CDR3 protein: CASRGALGTGVTEAFF. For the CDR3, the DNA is TGCGCCAGCCGGGGAGCCCTAGGGACAGGAGTCACTGAAGCTTTCTTT.

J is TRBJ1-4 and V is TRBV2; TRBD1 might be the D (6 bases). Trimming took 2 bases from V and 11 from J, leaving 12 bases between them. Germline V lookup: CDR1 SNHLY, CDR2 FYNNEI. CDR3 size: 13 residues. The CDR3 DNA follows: TGTGCCAGCAGTGAACAGGAAGGGGGGAAACTGTTTTTT. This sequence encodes CASSEQEGGKLFF.

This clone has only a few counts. The CDR3 nucleotides are TGTGCCAGCAGCTCAGGGGGAGGGTTCGACACCGGGGAGCTGTTTTTT. Translated, it gives CASSSGGGFDTGELFF. The V gene is TRBV11-3, the J gene TRBJ2-2; D may correspond to TRBD1 or TRBD2 (7 bases each). CDR1 and CDR2 from the germline V gene are SGHNT and YENEEA. This CDR3 contains 16 residues. Deletions cut 4 bases from V and 3 bases from J, with 15 bases between.

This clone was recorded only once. The CDR3 reads CASSSGPGRGEKLFF. The CDR3 DNA reads as TGTGCCAGCAGTTCAGGACCCGGGCGGGGTGAAAAACTGTTTTTT. The rearrangement links TRBV6-5 to TRBJ1-4; no clear D. With 4 bases removed from V and 7 bases from J, the gap between germline ends came to 16 bases. This CDR3 contains 15 residues. Germline-derived CDR1 and CDR2 are MNHEY and SVGAGI.